This entry lists 2 T cell receptor beta chains sequenced from one sample in a study of blood T cell repertoires in COVID-19 (dated by TCRdb to about 2020). The library relied on the immunoSEQ multiplex PCR assay. The table was pulled from immuneACCESS by TCRdb, which kept in-frame rearrangements only. Such tables lose some clones; where checked, under half of the loss comes from unresolved V genes, and the rest has no known cause. The sample data list some 260,000 clones, and 60% to 75% of these were observed just once. The leading ten clones occupy around 3.2% of the sample. Material for sequencing was peripheral blood. The receptors come from an elderly woman with acute or convalescent COVID-19.

The J gene is TRBJ2-2, the V gene TRBV3-1 (or the pseudogene TRBV3-2); 9 positions match TRBD2. The CDR3 extends over 14 amino acids. Germline values: CDR1 LGHDT, CDR2 YNNKEL (reference sequence). V lost 7 bases, J lost 7 bases, and 7 bases stayed unmatched. CDR3 residues: CASTRAGGGGELFF. The CDR3 DNA reads TGTGCCAGCACCCGAGCGGGGGGCGGCGGGGAGCTGTTTTTT.

The V and J genes are TRBV5-5 and TRBJ2-1, with D unclear. The germline V and J ends were trimmed by 1 base and 8 bases, with 4 bases remaining between them. Per germline, CDR1 SGHKS and CDR2 YYEKEE (reference sequence). This CDR3 comprises 11 residues. The DNA of the CDR3 is TGTGCCAGCAGCTTGACGGATGAGCAGTTCTTC. Amino acids: CASSLTDEQFF.